The 15 T cell receptor beta chains below were found in one sample sequenced in a study of regulatory T cells in long-lasting Graves disease. Time point reported: newly diagnosed GD, antithyroid drugs for less than 3 months. RNA isolated from PBMCs was used to make the TCR library. The TCR beta library used iRepertoire HTBI primers with Arm-PCR amplification of CDR3. TCRdb recomputed calls from the multiplex PCR reads with MiXCR, one row per CDR3 protein. The sample has about 560,000 distinct CDR3 sequences; approximately 16% are singletons. These same records also appear under a second study, on T cells in Graves' hyperthyroidism and ophthalmopathy.

Source: peripheral blood mononuclear cells (PBMCs), taken at new diagnosis, from a patient treated with antithyroid drugs. Every receptor here comes from a man aged 18 to 35 with Graves disease.

The rearrangement joins TRBV3-1 to TRBJ2-1, with 13 bases matching TRBD2. TRBJ2-5 explains the end of the DNA better; the J call may be wrong. Germline CDR1 LGHDT, CDR2 YNNKEL (reference sequence). This CDR3 has 15 residues. CDR3 coding DNA: TGTGCCAGCAGTACCGGGACTAGCGGGATTGAGACCCAGTACTTC. Translating it yields CASSTGTSGIETQYF.

This clonotype has at least ten counts. This rearrangement joins TRBV20-1 to TRBJ2-5; D possibly uses TRBD1 or TRBD2 (5 bases each). CDR3 length: 13 residues. CDR1 DFQATT and CDR2 SNEGSKA come from the germline V gene (reference sequence). V was shortened by 1 base and J by 4 bases, with 10 bases between the two germline ends. CDR3 amino acids: CSARGGTGETQYF. The CDR3 nucleotides are TGCAGTGCTAGAGGGGGGACGGGAGAGACCCAGTACTTC.

This clonotype showed up many times. V gene TRBV2 combines with J gene TRBJ1-2; no clear D. CDR3 length: 14 residues. Trimming took 2 bases from V and 3 from J, leaving 10 bases between them. Germline V CDR1 and CDR2: SNHLY, FYNNEI. The CDR3 protein is CASSERQYDYGYTF. Written as DNA, the CDR3 is TGTGCCAGCAGTGAACGCCAGTACGACTATGGCTACACCTTC.

The rearrangement links TRBV27 to TRBJ2-1, with D maybe TRBD1 (6 bases). CDR1 and CDR2 (germline): MNHEY, SMNVEV (reference sequence). This CDR3 region has 12 residues. Trimming took 6 bases from V and 7 from J, leaving 10 bases between them. CDR3 sequence: CASSGQPNEQFF. As DNA, the CDR3 is TGTGCCAGCAGCGGACAGCCGAATGAGCAGTTCTTC.

This chain joins TRBV19 and TRBJ2-1; possible D gene TRBD2, 5 bases. Germline loops: CDR1 LNHDA, CDR2 SQIVND (reference sequence). The CDR3 is made up of 14 amino acids. Trimming took off 7 bases at V and 0 bases at J, with 10 bases between the two ends. The CDR3 sequence is CASTAGSSYNEQFF. The CDR3 coding sequence is TGTGCCAGTACGGCGGGTAGCTCCTACAATGAGCAGTTCTTC.

This clonotype came up many times. The genes are TRBV28 and TRBJ2-2; D possibly matches TRBD1 or TRBD2 (5 bases each). The CDR3 is 16 amino acids. Germline V gives CDR1 MDHEN, CDR2 SYDVKM. V lost 6 bases to trimming and J lost 1 base, with 15 bases between them. The CDR3 here is CASRKGRDLNTGELFF. The DNA of the CDR3 is TGTGCCAGCAGGAAGGGACGGGACCTGAACACCGGGGAGCTGTTTTTT.

This clonotype has ten or more counts. V gene TRBV27 combines with J gene TRBJ1-2, with TRBD1 identical over 7 bases. The V gene's germline CDR1 is MNHEY and CDR2 SMNVEV (reference sequence). Trimming cost V 3 bases and J 4 bases; bases outside gene matches: 8. The CDR3 spans 15 residues. The CDR3, as DNA: TGTGCCAGCAGTTTGGGCCCCCGACAGGGCTATGGCTACACCTTC. This encodes CASSLGPRQGYGYTF.

This chain uses TRBV6-1 with TRBJ1-3; a possible D gene is TRBD1 (6 bases). Germline loops: CDR1 MNHNS, CDR2 SASEGT. V was cut by 6 bases and J by 5 bases, with 14 bases left in between. The length of the CDR3 is 14 residues. The CDR3 protein is CASSTNDRRNTIYF. The CDR3 DNA sequence: TGTGCCAGCAGCACTAATGACAGGCGAAACACCATATATTTT.

At least ten counts were recorded for this clonotype. The rearrangement uses TRBV20-1 and TRBJ2-7; D remains ambiguous. Deletions cut 5 bases from V and 2 bases from J, with 10 bases between. There are 12 residues in the CDR3. The germline V gene encodes CDR1 DFQATT and CDR2 SNEGSKA (reference sequence). CDR3 amino acids: CSASPVAYEQYF. The CDR3 DNA reads as TGCAGTGCTTCCCCCGTGGCCTACGAGCAGTACTTC.

This clonotype has only one observation. J is TRBJ2-3 and V is TRBV9, with 9 bases aligning to TRBD2. V lost 7 bases, J lost 1 base, and 10 bases stayed unmatched. Germline V gene lookup returns CDR1 SGDLS and CDR2 YYNGEE. There are 16 residues in the CDR3. The CDR3 spells CASSPGLAIGTDTQYF. CDR3 DNA: TGTGCCAGCTCTCCGGGACTAGCAATAGGCACAGATACGCAGTATTTT.

The rearrangement joins TRBV30 to TRBJ2-1, with D unresolved. Judging by the DNA end, TRBJ2-5 fits better; the J call may be wrong. This CDR3 is 13 amino acids long. The V gene's germline CDR1 is GTSNPN and CDR2 SVGIG (reference sequence). CDR3 protein: CAWSEIPKGTQYF. CDR3 bases: TGTGCCTGGAGTGAAATTCCCAAGGGGACCCAGTACTTC.

This clonotype was counted many times. The chain has TRBV27 and TRBJ1-1; D possibly corresponds to TRBD1 (5 bases). This CDR3 has 15 residues. V was clipped by 3 bases and J by 1 base, with 12 bases between them. Germline assignment: CDR1 MNHEY and CDR2 SMNVEV (reference sequence). In DNA, the CDR3 is TGTGCCAGCAGTTTTGGAATCGGGGGGAACACTGAAGCTTTCTTT. Protein: CASSFGIGGNTEAFF.

The table lists this clonotype with many counts. This chain uses TRBV7-8 with TRBJ2-1; tentatively, D is TRBD2 (6 bases). This CDR3 comprises 11 residues. The germline V gene has CDR1 SGHVS and CDR2 FQNEAQ. Trimming took 6 bases from V and 10 from J, leaving 10 bases between them. CDR3: CASSLTSEQFF. The CDR3 region has the DNA TGTGCCAGCAGTCTTACTAGCGAGCAGTTCTTC. Filled out from reference TRBV7-8 and TRBJ2-1, the complete variable domain reads GAGVSQSPRYKVAKRGQDVALRCDPISGHVSLFWYQQALGQGPEFLTYFQNEAQLDKSGLPSDRFFAERPEGSVSTLKIQRTQQEDSAVYLCASSLTSEQFFGPGTRLTVL.

The chain has TRBV2 and TRBJ2-5, with D unclear. Trimming took 0 bases from V and 5 from J, leaving 13 bases between them. From germline, CDR1 is SNHLY and CDR2 FYNNEI. This CDR3 region has 15 residues. Here the CDR3 DNA reads TGTGCCAGCAGTGAAGCGGTTGTTAGTGTGGAGACCCAGTACTTC. Translated, it gives CASSEAVVSVETQYF.

This clonotype was detected ten times or more. This chain connects TRBV28 to TRBJ2-7, with D possibly TRBD2 on 5 matching bases. Between the trimmed V and J ends, which lost 2 bases and 6 bases, there was a span of 14 bases. The CDR3 consists of 14 residues. The germline V gene encodes CDR1 MDHEN and CDR2 SYDVKM. This CDR3 is CASSLREYDGEQYF. CDR3 in DNA: TGTGCCAGCAGTTTAAGGGAGTACGATGGCGAGCAGTACTTC. The variable domain in full, completed from reference TRBV28 and TRBJ2-7, reads DVKVTQSSRYLVKRTGEKVFLECVQDMDHENMFWYRQDPGLGLRLIYFSYDVKMKEKGDIPEGYSVSREKKERFSLILESASTNQTSMYLCASSLREYDGEQYFGPGTRLTVT.